Listed here are 13 T cell receptor beta chains from one sample, sequenced in a study of cytomegalovirus exposure and HLA in healthy donors. In the PCR, 60 Vbeta and 13 Jbeta primers were used. Measured with immunoSEQ multiplex PCR; TCRdb has only the in-frame clones, and not every one. The sample shows under 110,000 clones, roughly 79% of them seen only once. The sequenced sample consisted of PBMCs. Receptor source: a woman between 40 and 50 years old in good health and CMV-seronegative.

This sequence joins TRBV4-3 and TRBJ2-7, with 10 positions matching TRBD2. CDR1 and CDR2 (germline): LGHNA, YSLEER. The CDR3 length is 20 residues. V shed 1 base and J 3 bases; nucleotides not matched to a gene: 18. Here the CDR3 DNA reads TGCGCCAGCAGCCAAGGGTTGTCTCGCATAGCGGGGGGCAATGACTACGAGCAGTACTTC. Encoded protein: CASSQGLSRIAGGNDYEQYF.

This chain joins TRBV28 and TRBJ2-3; TRBD1 agrees at 11 bases. Trimming removed 6 bases from V and 5 bases from J; junction bases left unmatched: 10. The germline CDR1 and CDR2 sequences are MDHEN and SYDVKM. There are 16 residues in the CDR3. The CDR3 nucleotides read TGTGCCAGCAGCTACCGGACAGGGGGCTTCATAGATACGCAGTATTTT. It encodes CASSYRTGGFIDTQYF.

V is TRBV11-2 and J is TRBJ2-5; perhaps TRBD2 as D (6 bases). CDR3 size: 15 residues. V dropped 3 bases and J dropped 1 base, with 12 bases sitting between them. Germline-derived CDR1 and CDR2 are SGHAT and FQNNGV. This CDR3 is CASSFGAGFQETQYF. DNA for the CDR3: TGTGCCAGCAGCTTTGGAGCGGGCTTCCAAGAGACCCAGTACTTC.

The J gene is TRBJ2-5, the V gene TRBV19; 12 positions match TRBD2. The DNA end is a closer match to TRBJ2-7, so the J assignment may be wrong. CDR1 is LNHDA and CDR2 is SQIVND in the germline V gene (reference sequence). The CDR3 contains 15 residues. This CDR3 reads CASSSRLAGVAEQYF. CDR3 sequence (DNA): TGTGCCAGTAGTTCTCGACTAGCGGGGGTAGCCGAGCAGTACTTC.

V and J are TRBV30 and TRBJ1-5; D call uncertain. Germline CDR1 reads GTSNPN; CDR2 reads SVGIG (reference sequence). With 5 bases removed from V and 1 base from J, the gap between germline ends came to 6 bases. The CDR3 runs to 12 residues. CDR3 nucleotides: TGTGCCTGGGCGGGGAGCAATCAGCCCCAGCATTTT. This gives the protein CAWAGSNQPQHF. The whole variable domain, remainder taken from reference TRBV30 and TRBJ1-5, is SQTIHQWPATLVQPVGSPLSLECTVEGTSNPNLYWYRQAAGRGLQLLFYSVGIGQISSEVPQNLSASRPQDRQFILSSKKLLLSDSGFYLCAWAGSNQPQHFGDGTRLSIL.

CDR3 DNA: TGTGCCAGCAGCCGGCAGGGGGTTTCACCCCTCCACTTT. Its translation: CASSRQGVSPLHF. V is TRBV14 and J is TRBJ1-6, with 7 bases matching TRBD1. J lost 9 bases, V lost 4 bases, and 3 bases had no gene match. This CDR3 is 13 amino acids long. Germline-derived CDR1 and CDR2 are SGHDN and FVKESK.

The table lists this clone with a few counts. V is TRBV6-5 and J is TRBJ2-7; weak D call: TRBD1 (6 bases). The V and J ends lost 5 bases and 1 base respectively, with 12 bases between them. CDR1 and CDR2 (germline): MNHEY, SVGAGI. CDR3 length: 14 residues. The CDR3 loop reads CASSGQMQSYEQYF. The CDR3 DNA reads TGTGCCAGCAGTGGACAGATGCAATCCTACGAGCAGTACTTC.

This rearrangement joins TRBV27 to TRBJ2-1; TRBD1 agrees at 10 bases. The CDR3 runs to 14 residues. After removal of 4 bases from V and 6 bases from J, the junction contained 3 bases not matched to a gene. CDR1 is MNHEY, CDR2 SMNVEV, per germline (reference sequence). CDR3 nucleotide sequence: TGTGCCAGCAGTTGGGGGACAGGGGTCAATGAGCAGTTCTTC. Encoded protein: CASSWGTGVNEQFF.

This chain joins TRBV10-1 and TRBJ2-5; D may be TRBD1 (5 bases). The CDR3 length is 14 residues. CDR1 and CDR2 (germline): WNHNN, SYGVQD (reference sequence). Trimming shortened V by 0 bases and J by 3 bases, and 8 bases separated the two germline ends. The CDR3 reads CASSESTGKETQYF. Written as DNA, the CDR3 is TGCGCCAGCAGTGAGTCCACAGGTAAAGAGACCCAGTACTTC.

The table lists this clone with a count of one. The chain is built from TRBV7-9 and TRBJ1-5; TRBD1 matches at 7 bases. This CDR3 is built from 15 residues. The trim removed 4 bases at V and 5 bases at J, leaving 8 bases unmatched. Germline-derived CDR1 and CDR2 are SEHNR and FQNEAQ (reference sequence). The CDR3 region is CASSSIGTADQPQHF. Here the CDR3 DNA reads TGTGCCAGCAGCTCGATCGGGACAGCAGATCAGCCCCAGCATTTT.

V usage is TRBV7-3 and J usage is TRBJ2-3; D remains ambiguous. CDR1 is SGHTA, CDR2 FQGTGA, per germline. V lost 2 bases and J 9 bases, leaving 12 bases between the germline ends. The CDR3 has 13 amino acids. The CDR3 coding sequence is TGTGCCAGCAGCTTATTGAGAGACGGGACGCAGTATTTT. It translates to CASSLLRDGTQYF.

V is TRBV7-2 and J is TRBJ1-2; no clear D. Per the germline V gene, CDR1 is SGHTA and CDR2 is FQGNSA. The V end was cut by 7 bases, the J end by 2 bases, with 8 bases between. The CDR3 is 12 amino acids. The CDR3 DNA is TGTGCCAGCACCGGACTGAACTATGGCTACACCTTC. It specifies CASTGLNYGYTF.

In its sample, this clone was seen a few times. The V gene is TRBV30, the J gene TRBJ2-5; 11 bases line up with TRBD2. This CDR3 has 15 amino acids. CDR1 and CDR2 (germline): GTSNPN, SVGIG (reference sequence). The V gene end was trimmed by 2 bases and the J gene end by 7 bases; junction bases not matched to a gene: 9. The CDR3 sequence is CAWSKTSGVGGTQYF. As DNA, the CDR3 is TGTGCCTGGAGTAAGACTAGCGGGGTCGGGGGGACCCAGTACTTC.